A selection of T cell receptor beta chains follows, all from one sample in a study of blood T cell repertoires in COVID-19. Generated by immunoSEQ multiplex PCR, the TCRdb table keeps only in-frame clones and is missing some. Here the sample spans about 71,000 clones, roughly 85% being singletons. Sequenced: peripheral blood. The receptor source for this set is a man aged 25-45 years with acute or convalescent COVID-19. The CDR3 runs from the conserved cysteine through the conserved F or W. The D gene is left open where the match is weak. The size of a clone is reported for some rows only, either as once, few or many, or as a class for expanded clones.

D | length | J | size | V | CDR3 | DNA
TRBD2 | 16 | TRBJ2-3 | . | TRBV7-2 | CASSLGASGGTDTQYF | TGTGCCAGCAGCTTAGGGGCTAGCGGGGGGACAGATACGCAGTATTTT
. | 15 | TRBJ2-1 | . | TRBV6-1 | CASSEQVSSYNEQFF | TGTGCCAGCAGTGAACAAGTTAGCTCCTACAATGAGCAGTTCTTC
TRBD1 | 16 | TRBJ1-5 | . | TRBV6-5 | CASSSTGVASNQPQHF | TGTGCCAGCAGTTCTACAGGGGTGGCTAGCAATCAGCCCCAGCATTTT
. | 13 | TRBJ1-1 | . | TRBV7-8 | CASSLVRRGEAFF | TGTGCCAGCAGCTTAGTACGGAGGGGTGAAGCTTTCTTT
TRBD1 | 17 | TRBJ2-2 | . | TRBV4-1 | CASSHKNRDRNTGELFF | TGCGCCAGCAGCCATAAAAACCGGGACAGGAACACCGGGGAGCTGTTTTTT
TRBD1 | 15 | TRBJ2-3 | . | TRBV19 | CASSPGTGFGDTQYF | TGTGCCAGTAGTCCCGGGACAGGGTTTGGGGATACGCAGTATTTT
TRBD1 | 15 | TRBJ2-2 | . | TRBV19 | CASKGQVVRAGELFF | TGTGCCAGTAAGGGACAGGTGGTTCGCGCCGGGGAGCTGTTTTTT
. | 15 | TRBJ1-1 | . | TRBV10-3 | CAISEGTIMNTEAFF | TGTGCCATCAGTGAGGGGACAATCATGAACACTGAAGCTTTCTTT
. | 16 | TRBJ2-5 | . | TRBV11-2 | CASSLTVRTDQETQYF | TGTGCCAGCAGCCTGACCGTTAGGACAGACCAAGAGACCCAGTACTTC
. | 13 | TRBJ1-1 | . | TRBV6-5 | CASSYFGGAKAFF | TGTGCCAGCAGTTATTTCGGGGGAGCGAAAGCTTTCTTT
TRBD2 | 15 | TRBJ2-5 | . | TRBV30 | CAWSVRGGRGETQYF | TGTGCCTGGAGTGTACGGGGGGGGCGCGGAGAGACCCAGTACTTC
TRBD1 | 15 | TRBJ1-5 | . | TRBV6-5 | CASKVTGTGRQPQHF | TGTGCCAGCAAAGTTACAGGGACAGGTCGCCAGCCCCAGCATTTT
. | 16 | TRBJ2-7 | . | TRBV21-1 | CASSPQDRVSVHEQYF | TGTGCCAGCAGCCCACAGGACAGGGTCTCAGTCCACGAGCAGTACTTC
. | 16 | TRBJ2-7 | . | TRBV24-1 | CATSVSPMDTSYEQYF | TGTGCCACCAGTGTTAGCCCGATGGACACCTCCTACGAGCAGTACTTC
. | 12 | TRBJ1-1 | . | TRBV10-2 | CASSQGNTEAFF | TGCGCCAGCTCACAGGGGAACACTGAAGCTTTCTTT
TRBD1 | 15 | TRBJ1-1 | . | TRBV7-6 | CASSLHGQGAPEAFF | TGTGCCAGCAGCTTACATGGACAGGGGGCGCCTGAAGCTTTCTTT
. | 12 | TRBJ1-2 | . | TRBV24-1 | CATSDRSNGYTF | TGTGCCACGTCTGACAGGAGTAATGGCTACACCTTC
. | 12 | TRBJ1-2 | . | TRBV10-3 | CAIQGEDYGYTF | TGTGCCATTCAGGGCGAGGACTATGGCTACACCTTC
. | 13 | TRBJ1-5 | . | TRBV12-3/TRBV12-4 | CASSRRVNQPQHF | TGTGCCAGCAGTCGCCGGGTCAATCAGCCCCAGCATTTT
. | 16 | TRBJ1-1 | . | TRBV6-5 | CASSYSRRQVNTEAFF | TGTGCCAGCAGTTACTCGCGAAGACAAGTGAACACTGAAGCTTTCTTT
TRBD2 | 15 | TRBJ2-1 | . | TRBV13 | CASSWGLAGGGEQFF | TGTGCCAGCAGCTGGGGACTAGCGGGAGGAGGTGAGCAGTTCTTC
TRBD2 | 14 | TRBJ2-7 | . | TRBV5-1 | CASTESGSSYEQYF | TGCGCCAGCACCGAGAGCGGGAGCTCCTACGAGCAGTACTTC
. | 16 | TRBJ1-3 | . | TRBV15 | CATSRDLVTTGNTIYF | TGTGCCACCAGCAGAGATCTAGTAACGACTGGAAACACCATATATTTT
. | 17 | TRBJ1-6 | . | TRBV7-8 | CASSPPRGREYNSPLHF | TGTGCCAGCAGCCCACCGCGTGGCAGGGAATATAATTCACCCCTCCACTTT
. | 16 | TRBJ1-1 | few | TRBV6-6 | CASTLDRGRMNTEAFF | TGTGCCAGCACCCTGGACAGAGGTCGTATGAACACTGAAGCTTTCTTT
. | 15 | TRBJ2-2 | . | TRBV18 | CASSQTRMDTGELFF | TGTGCCAGCTCACAGACAAGGATGGACACCGGGGAGCTGTTTTTT
. | 12 | TRBJ1-5 | . | TRBV19 | CASSLTAGPQHF | TGTGCCAGTAGTCTCACCGCTGGCCCCCAGCATTTT
. | 14 | TRBJ2-1 | . | TRBV29-1 | CSVWNRASYNEQFF | TGCAGCGTTTGGAACAGGGCCTCCTACAATGAGCAGTTCTTC
. | 14 | TRBJ1-2 | . | TRBV7-9 | CASSLLGGAYGYTF | TGTGCCAGCAGCTTACTCGGGGGAGCCTATGGCTACACCTTC